Shown below are 6 T cell receptor beta chains from a single sample sequenced in a study of intratumoral heterogeneity in liver cancer. Repertoires were generated with immunoSEQ multiplex PCR, while TCRdb's copy carries only in-frame clones and drops some. The sample shows 20,000 or so clones, over 60% of them seen only once. The sample consisted of tumor-adjacent normal tissue, taken before any cancer treatment. The receptors stem from a woman aged 70-85 years with hepatocellular carcinoma.

The J gene is TRBJ1-1, the V gene TRBV7-8, with D hard to call. V was clipped by 5 bases and J by 4 bases, with 17 bases between them. The CDR3 is 15 amino acids. The germline V gene encodes CDR1 SGHVS and CDR2 FQNEAQ. The DNA of the CDR3 is TGTGCCAGCAGCCTTCGCAAGGGCAGTGGCACTGAAGCTTTCTTT. It yields the protein CASSLRKGSGTEAFF.

The rearrangement joins TRBV5-6 to TRBJ1-5; 7 bases are a match to TRBD1. With 2 bases clipped from V and 0 bases from J, the junction kept 8 bases outside the gene matches. The CDR3 consists of 17 residues. CDR1 and CDR2 (germline): SGHDT, YYEEEE. The chain's CDR3 is CASSFGQGGYSNQPQHF. The CDR3 DNA sequence: TGTGCCAGCAGCTTCGGCCAGGGGGGGTATAGCAATCAGCCCCAGCATTTT.

The rearrangement links TRBV6-5 to TRBJ1-1; D ambiguous. Between the trimmed V and J ends, which lost 0 bases and 0 bases, there was a span of 11 bases. Germline V gene lookup returns CDR1 MNHEY and CDR2 SVGAGI. The CDR3 spans 16 residues. The DNA for the CDR3 is TGTGCCAGCAGTTACTCGGGGTTAGTGATGAACACTGAAGCTTTCTTT. This sequence encodes CASSYSGLVMNTEAFF.

This clone appeared a single time. The rearrangement uses TRBV7-2 and TRBJ1-3; D not resolved. Germline V gene sequence: CDR1 SGHTA, CDR2 FQGNSA. Trimming removed 5 bases at V and 0 bases at J, with 8 bases between. The CDR3 sequence is 14 residues long. The CDR3, as DNA: TGTGCCAGCAGCCTCGACTACTCTGGAAACACCATATATTTT. Protein: CASSLDYSGNTIYF.

The chain employs TRBV5-8 and TRBJ2-1; 8 bases match TRBD2. V shed 2 bases, J shed 1 base, and the junction held 5 bases outside the gene matches. CDR1 and CDR2 from the germline V gene are SGHTS and YDEGEE. CDR3 length: 16 amino acids. As DNA, the CDR3 is TGTGCCAGCAGCTTTGTAGCGGGAACATCCTACAATGAGCAGTTCTTC. Translating it yields CASSFVAGTSYNEQFF.

This clone was seen once. The rearrangement links TRBV3-1 (or the pseudogene TRBV3-2) to TRBJ2-4; perhaps TRBD1 as D (5 bases). This CDR3 contains 12 residues. Germline V gene sequence: CDR1 LGHDT, CDR2 YNNKEL (reference sequence). V was cut by 4 bases and J by 8 bases, with 9 bases left in between. The CDR3 bases are TGTGCCAGCAGCCGGCTAGGGGACATTCAGTACTTC. Protein: CASSRLGDIQYF.